This note documents a single T cell receptor beta chain sequence. TCRdb keeps only in-frame clones here, not all; method: immunoSEQ multiplex PCR. The sample carries roughly 44,000 clones, nearly 95% recorded once. The record originates from a study of T cells in tuberculosis. The junction had 8 bases not matched to a gene; V was cut back by 2 bases and J by 3 bases. The germline V gene encodes CDR1 MGHRA and CDR2 YSYEKL. CDR3 length equals 16 residues. The sequence was obtained from a donor between 10 and 29 years old with latent tuberculosis or without tuberculosis infection. The sample consisted of PBMCs. The V and J genes are TRBV4-1 and TRBJ2-7; 9 nucleotides align to TRBD1. The CDR3 coding sequence is TGCGCCAGCAGCCAAACTCCGGGACAGGGCATCTACGAGCAGTACTTC. Its protein product is CASSQTPGQGIYEQYF.